This T cell receptor (beta chain) was documented in a study of T cell responses to AZD1222 COVID-19 vaccine. Study-level results: The sample set comprised mostly white British donors with more females, and clonal diversity was possibly underestimated. When two AZD1222 doses had been given, Spike-specific TCR breadth and depth rose.

The protocol was immunoSEQ multiplex PCR, while the TCRdb copy is restricted to in-frame clones and leaves out a portion. Of about 140,000 clones listed, about 90% are singletons. About this clone itself: The target antigen is unknown.

This CDR3 is built from 15 residues. Trimming stripped 0 bases from V and 4 bases from J, with 9 bases between. Germline CDR1 reads ENHRY; CDR2 reads SYGVKD. The TCR was taken from an adult who received the MenACWY meningococcal vaccine as a control. This material consisted of peripheral blood, taken 28 days after the second dose of the MenACWY control vaccine. This chain joins TRBV10-3 and TRBJ2-2, with D possibly called TRBD1 or TRBD2 (6 bases each). The chain's CDR3 is CAISESGGPTGELFF. The CDR3 DNA is TGTGCCATCAGTGAGTCGGGGGGCCCCACCGGGGAGCTGTTTTTT.